This record covers a single T cell receptor beta chain. Its antigen is currently unknown. cDNA carried unique molecular identifiers, and a universal primer site was added by template switching. TCRdb itself ran the 5' RACE reads through MiXCR, one entry per CDR3 protein. The table has roughly 570,000 distinct CDR3 sequences, approximately 9.6% seen once. The CDR3 is made up of 14 amino acids. Germline V gene sequence: CDR1 DFQATT, CDR2 SNEGSKA (reference sequence). Trimming removed 6 bases from V and 5 bases from J; junction bases left unmatched: 9. The data were taken from a study of identical twins. Study observations and caveats: Beta clonotypes that were abundant in cord blood contained fewer insertions, a pattern absent from memory repertoires. It was out-of-frame TCR alpha sharing in monozygotic twins that models underestimated.

The same sample was also studied in work on yellow fever vaccine responses in identical twins.

Sequenced input: PBMCs. The sequence was collected from a woman under 30 in good health. The chain couples TRBV20-1 to TRBJ1-1; 10 bases fit TRBD1. CDR3 in amino acids: CSAWTGGGGTEAFF. CDR3 DNA: TGCAGTGCATGGACAGGGGGTGGTGGTACTGAAGCTTTCTTT.